Detailed here is one TCR beta chain. The entry originates in a study of control samples from healthy donors and cancer patients. Only in-frame clones appear in the TCRdb table, and some are missing; sequencing was by immunoSEQ multiplex PCR. Among some 90,000 clones, approximately 89% were seen once, and the ten largest hold around 1%. This CDR3 region has 12 residues. With 0 bases removed from V and 11 bases from J, the gap between germline ends came to 11 bases. Germline CDR1 and CDR2: SGHKS and YYEKEE (reference sequence). This rearrangement joins TRBV5-5 to TRBJ1-1; weak D call: TRBD1 (5 bases). Sequencing used blood. This TCR was recovered from a woman in her thirties in good health. For the CDR3, the DNA is TGTGCCAGCAGCTTGGTCGCTGGGGCCGCTTTCTTT. As protein: CASSLVAGAAFF.